The rows below give T cell receptor beta chains drawn from one sample of a study of T cell repertoires in cytomegalovirus infection. MiXCR, run by TCRdb on the reads, gives a single entry per CDR3 protein. The data contain 750,000 to 950,000 distinct CDR3 sequences, 25% to 30% of them seen just once; the ten biggest clones take up less than 15%. Which antigens these TCRs recognize remains unknown. The specimen comprised cultured CD8+ T cells from PBMCs, sampled from culture after CMV antigen stimulation. The receptor source for this set is a human donor in good health (CMV status not recorded). Some clones in this sample may be carry-over from other donors' samples. Both conserved end residues are part of each CDR3. A D gene is named only where the DNA matches it firmly. Rows may omit the clone size; those that give it use once, few, many or a size class.

cdr3_length d_call clone_size j_call v_call cdr3_nt cdr3_aa
12 NA few TRBJ1-1 TRBV2 TGTGCCCGATCCCCCGCAGGGGCTGAAGCTTTCTTT CARSPAGAEAFF
13 NA many TRBJ1-2 TRBV4-1 TGCGCCAGCAGCCAAGATGGACTCTATGGCTACACCTTC CASSQDGLYGYTF
15 NA NA TRBJ1-6 TRBV27 TGTGCCAGCCGGTCCCTAAGCTCCTATAATTCACCCCTCCACTTT CASRSLSSYNSPLHF
12 NA NA TRBJ2-3 TRBV7-6 TGTGCCAGCAGCCCGATGGGAGATACGCAGTATTTT CASSPMGDTQYF
16 NA few TRBJ1-5 TRBV4-3 TGCGCCAGCAGCCAAGATACTGGGTTTAGCAATCAGCCCCAGCATTTT CASSQDTGFSNQPQHF
12 NA few TRBJ2-1 TRBV7-8 TGTGCCAGCAGCTTAAGTTATCAAGAGCAGTTCTTC CASSLSYQEQFF
13 NA NA TRBJ2-3 TRBV7-9 TGTGCCAGCAAACACGTGGGGGGACCCTCGCAGTATTTT CASKHVGGPSQYF
15 NA few TRBJ2-1 TRBV5-1 TGCGCCAGCAGCTTTTTGGCGGGACTTTACAATGAGCAGTTCTTC CASSFLAGLYNEQFF
16 TRBD2 many TRBJ2-1 TRBV7-3 TGTGCCAGCAGCTTAACCGGGCGGGGGGGCGCCGATGAGCAGTTCTTC CASSLTGRGGADEQFF
18 NA NA TRBJ2-2 TRBV10-2 TGCGCCAGCAGGTTCCCGGCCAGGATGGCTGCGAACACCGGGGAGCTGTTTTTT CASRFPARMAANTGELFF
15 NA few TRBJ2-2 TRBV5-6 TGTGCCAGCAGCAGTGGAATTTCGGTAACCGGGGAGCTGTTTTTT CASSSGISVTGELFF
17 NA NA TRBJ2-2 TRBV7-2 TGTGCCAGCAGCTTAGCGAACGGACGGGAAAACACCGGGGAGCTGTTTTTT CASSLANGRENTGELFF
15 NA NA TRBJ1-1 TRBV5-4 TGTGCCAGCAGCCTTGGGTATAGACGGAACACTGAAGCTTTCTTT CASSLGYRRNTEAFF
15 TRBD1 few TRBJ1-3 TRBV7-9 TGTGCCAGCCAGGGACAGGGGATCTCTGGAAACACCATATATTTT CASQGQGISGNTIYF
15 TRBD2 many TRBJ2-1 TRBV7-3 TGTGCCAGCAGCCCAGGGACTAGTTCGAGCAATGAGCAGTTCTTC CASSPGTSSSNEQFF
17 TRBD2 once TRBJ2-3 TRBV4-3 TGCGCCAGCAGCCAAGATTACAGCGGGGCGGCCACAGATACGCAGTATTTT CASSQDYSGAATDTQYF
15 TRBD1 few TRBJ1-3 TRBV7-3 TGTGCCAGCAGCCCTAAGACAGGGTTCGGAAACACCATATATTTT CASSPKTGFGNTIYF
18 TRBD2 NA TRBJ2-1 TRBV6-1 TGTGCCAGCAGTGGTCCCGAAAGCTATCTAGCGGGGGTTAATGAGCAGTTCTTC CASSGPESYLAGVNEQFF
15 TRBD1 few TRBJ2-2 TRBV24-1 TGTGCCACCAGTGGCGGGGACAGGGGATACGGGGAGCTGTTTTTT CATSGGDRGYGELFF
15 NA NA TRBJ2-3 TRBV28 TGTGCCAGTCGTGCAGGGAAAGGTACCACAGATACGCAGTATTTT CASRAGKGTTDTQYF
18 NA many TRBJ2-1 TRBV7-6 TGTGCCAGCAGCTTAGCGTATAGGGGACCTATTGGGGGCAATGAGCAGTTCTTC CASSLAYRGPIGGNEQFF
15 NA few TRBJ1-2 TRBV18 TGTGCCAGCTCACCACAGGGGGACTATAACTATGGCTACACCTTC CASSPQGDYNYGYTF
16 TRBD2 NA TRBJ2-2 TRBV7-3 TGTGCCAGCAGCTCCTGGACTAGCGGCAACACCGGGGAGCTGTTTTTT CASSSWTSGNTGELFF
17 NA NA TRBJ1-1 TRBV18 TGTGCCAGCTCACCATGGCCCAGACAGAGAAAGAACACTGAAGCTTTCTTT CASSPWPRQRKNTEAFF
13 NA few TRBJ1-1 TRBV29-1 TGCAGCGTCACGACAGACATGAACACTGAAGCTTTCTTT CSVTTDMNTEAFF
18 NA NA TRBJ1-3 TRBV20-1 TGCAGTGCTCTAGGTGTAGTTCGGGCGGCCAACTCTGGAAACACCATATATTTT CSALGVVRAANSGNTIYF
13 NA few TRBJ1-1 TRBV12-3/TRBV12-4 TGTGCCAGCAGTACCACAGGGTTATCTGAAGCTTTCTTT CASSTTGLSEAFF
15 NA few TRBJ2-5 TRBV9 TGTGCCAGCAGCCCCCGAGGCGCCCGGGGGGAGACCCAGTACTTC CASSPRGARGETQYF
15 NA NA TRBJ1-1 TRBV6-2/TRBV6-3 TGTGCCAGCATTGGAGGGGTCCCAACGAACACTGAAGCTTTCTTT CASIGGVPTNTEAFF
17 TRBD1 NA TRBJ2-2 TRBV6-5 TGTGCCAGCAGTTTCACGCCCGGGACAGGGAGAACCGGGGAGCTGTTTTTT CASSFTPGTGRTGELFF
18 TRBD2 few TRBJ2-7 TRBV6-5 TGTGCCAGCAGTTACACCCTTAGGACTAGCGGGGGGATCAGCGAGCAGTACTTC CASSYTLRTSGGISEQYF
13 NA NA TRBJ1-1 TRBV12-3/TRBV12-4 TGTGCCAGCAGTTTAGAATGGGGGGAGCAAGCTTTCTTT CASSLEWGEQAFF
14 TRBD2 NA TRBJ2-1 TRBV7-6 TGTGCCAGCAGCTTCCGACTAGCGGGGGGCGAGCAGTTCTTC CASSFRLAGGEQFF
15 NA NA TRBJ1-1 TRBV6-1 TGTGCCAGCAGTGAAGATGGGGGGCGCAGAACTGAAGCTTTCTTT CASSEDGGRRTEAFF
16 TRBD1 NA TRBJ2-3 TRBV28 TGTGCCAGCAGCTCACCCCCTTTGACAGGGGAAGATACGCAGTATTTT CASSSPPLTGEDTQYF
15 NA NA TRBJ2-1 TRBV9 TGTGCCAGCAGCTCACGACAGGGAGGCAGAAATGAGCAGTTCTTC CASSSRQGGRNEQFF
12 TRBD1 few TRBJ2-2 TRBV7-9 TGTGCCAGGGACAGGGTCTCCGGGGAGCTGTTTTTT CARDRVSGELFF
14 NA once TRBJ2-1 TRBV14 TGTGCCAGCAGCCCTCGACAGCCCTACAATGAGCAGTTCTTC CASSPRQPYNEQFF
15 NA NA TRBJ2-5 TRBV27 TGTGCCAGCAGTTTAGGGTCTCCAAATTCGGGAATCCAGTACTTC CASSLGSPNSGIQYF
14 NA few TRBJ1-4 TRBV6-1 TGTGCCAGCAGTGACGTCCGGGAGGGTGAAAAACTGTTTTTT CASSDVREGEKLFF
14 NA NA TRBJ2-3 TRBV27 TGTGCCAGCAGTTTAGGGCCGGGGGCAGATACGCAGTATTTT CASSLGPGADTQYF
17 TRBD2 few TRBJ2-3 TRBV7-6 TGTGCTAGCAGTTTCGGGACGACTAGCGGGGGCACAGATACGCAGTATTTT CASSFGTTSGGTDTQYF
16 TRBD1 few TRBJ2-3 TRBV15 TGTGCCACCAGCATTGGCCGTGGACAGGACACAGATACGCAGTATTTT CATSIGRGQDTDTQYF
17 NA NA TRBJ2-1 TRBV20-1 TGCAGTGCTAGAGATAGAGGTCTCCCTAGGGCCTACAATGAGCAGTTCTTC CSARDRGLPRAYNEQFF
13 TRBD2 NA TRBJ2-7 TRBV10-2 TGCGCCAGCAGTGACGGGGGGGCCCAAGAGCAGTACTTC CASSDGGAQEQYF
14 TRBD1 once TRBJ2-1 TRBV3-1 TGTGCCAGCAGGCCCTCGGGACAGTACAATGAGCAGTTCTTC CASRPSGQYNEQFF
17 NA many TRBJ2-1 TRBV11-1 TGTGCCAGCAGCTTAACCGGATCTGCACGTTCCTACAATGAGCAGTTCTTC CASSLTGSARSYNEQFF
15 TRBD2 NA TRBJ2-3 TRBV27 TGTGCCAGCAGTTTAGGACTAGTGGGGCCAGATACGCAGTATTTT CASSLGLVGPDTQYF
12 NA NA TRBJ1-1 TRBV19 TGTGCCAGTAGTATGGACAACACTGAAGCTTTCTTT CASSMDNTEAFF